A selection of T cell receptor beta chains follows, all from one sample in a study of cytomegalovirus exposure and HLA in healthy donors. Data came from immunoSEQ multiplex PCR; TCRdb stores just in-frame clones and leaves some out. The sample holds about 59,000 clones, around 83% seen once. The sample was PBMCs. The source of these receptors is a human donor in good health. The CDR3 runs from the conserved cysteine through the conserved F or W. The order of the fields is J gene, D gene, CDR3 length, clone size, V gene, CDR3 protein, CDR3 DNA. A D gene is named only where the DNA matches it firmly. The size field is filled for only some rows; it gives once, few, many or a size class.

j_call: TRBJ2-3; d_call: -; cdr3_length: 13; clone_size: -; v_call: TRBV6-1; cdr3_aa: CASSEERARRQYF; cdr3_nt: TGTGCCAGCAGTGAAGAGAGGGCGCGGAGACAGTATTTT
j_call: TRBJ1-1; d_call: -; cdr3_length: 16; clone_size: -; v_call: TRBV5-8; cdr3_aa: CASSPDPGRGDTEAFF; cdr3_nt: TGTGCCAGCAGCCCAGACCCGGGGAGGGGGGACACTGAAGCTTTCTTT
j_call: TRBJ2-5; d_call: TRBD2; cdr3_length: 14; clone_size: few; v_call: TRBV6-5; cdr3_aa: CASSYSGGKGTQYF; cdr3_nt: TGTGCCAGCAGCTACTCGGGGGGGAAGGGGACCCAGTACTTC
j_call: TRBJ1-4; d_call: TRBD1; cdr3_length: 17; clone_size: -; v_call: TRBV15; cdr3_aa: CATSSRGQGGVNEKLFF; cdr3_nt: TGTGCCACCAGCAGCCGGGGCCAGGGGGGAGTTAATGAAAAACTGTTTTTT
j_call: TRBJ2-1; d_call: TRBD1; cdr3_length: 16; clone_size: few; v_call: TRBV9; cdr3_aa: CASSGPGTGGYNEQFF; cdr3_nt: TGTGCCAGCAGCGGGCCCGGGACAGGGGGCTACAATGAGCAGTTCTTC
j_call: TRBJ2-3; d_call: TRBD2; cdr3_length: 16; clone_size: -; v_call: TRBV5-1; cdr3_aa: CASSPGTSGRDDTQYF; cdr3_nt: TGCGCCAGCAGCCCGGGGACTAGCGGGAGGGATGATACGCAGTATTTT
j_call: TRBJ1-2; d_call: -; cdr3_length: 14; clone_size: once; v_call: TRBV5-6; cdr3_aa: CASSLDQGTYGYTF; cdr3_nt: TGTGCCAGCAGCTTGGATCAGGGAACCTATGGCTACACCTTC
j_call: TRBJ1-5; d_call: -; cdr3_length: 15; clone_size: -; v_call: TRBV18; cdr3_aa: CASSPRRGRDQPQHF; cdr3_nt: TGTGCCAGCTCACCTCGAAGGGGTCGGGATCAGCCCCAGCATTTT
j_call: TRBJ1-3; d_call: -; cdr3_length: 15; clone_size: -; v_call: TRBV5-5; cdr3_aa: CASSPAGASGNTIYF; cdr3_nt: TGTGCCAGCAGCCCCGCGGGGGCGTCTGGAAACACCATATATTTT
j_call: TRBJ1-2; d_call: -; cdr3_length: 13; clone_size: once; v_call: TRBV6-1; cdr3_aa: CASQSGEAGGYTF; cdr3_nt: TGTGCCAGCCAGTCGGGGGAAGCTGGAGGCTACACCTTC
j_call: TRBJ2-3; d_call: TRBD1; cdr3_length: 16; clone_size: -; v_call: TRBV5-6; cdr3_aa: CASSFERTGRLDTQYF; cdr3_nt: TGTGCCAGCAGCTTTGAACGGACAGGGAGATTAGATACGCAGTATTTT
j_call: TRBJ2-7; d_call: TRBD1; cdr3_length: 14; clone_size: -; v_call: TRBV27; cdr3_aa: CASSLLGQGDEQYF; cdr3_nt: TGTGCCAGCAGTTTATTGGGGCAGGGGGACGAGCAGTACTTC